This T cell receptor (beta chain) was observed in a study of regulatory T cells in long-lasting Graves disease. The TCR beta library used iRepertoire HTBI primers with Arm-PCR amplification of CDR3. Using its own MiXCR run on the multiplex PCR reads, TCRdb lists one record per CDR3 protein. The sample lists approximately 400,000 distinct CDR3 sequences, about 23% occurring once. Time point here: persistent/refractory GD, antithyroid drugs over 5 years with positive TRAb. PBMC-derived RNA was used for the TCR library. Regarding this clonotype: This may come from a read error, since a much larger clone is one base off.

The germline V gene encodes CDR1 SGHAT and CDR2 FQNNGV. The CDR3 length is 17 residues. The V and J ends lost 5 bases and 10 bases, in that order; junction bases with no gene match: 22. V and J are TRBV11-2 and TRBJ2-7; TRBD2 agrees at 8 bases. Sequences were derived from peripheral blood mononuclear cells (PBMCs), sampled when the disease was refractory, from a patient treated with antithyroid drugs. The sequence derives from a woman aged 40-49 years with Graves disease. The CDR3 DNA reads TGTGCCAGCAGCGAGCCTCAGTTAGCGGGGTCCCCTCTGGACCAGTACTTC. Its protein product is CASSEPQLAGSPLDQYF.